Each of the 3 T cell receptor beta chains below was sequenced from the same sample in a study of STAT5B mutations in CD4+ large granular lymphocyte leukemia. Assay: immunoSEQ multiplex PCR; the TCRdb copy retains only in-frame clones and omits some. The repertoire holds about 22,000 clones, with about four fifths as singletons. What was sequenced was CD4+ T cells from blood buffy coats. The receptors here all came from a human donor in good health.

This sequence joins TRBV18 and TRBJ2-3; no definite D call. V lost 4 bases and J 0 bases, leaving 2 bases between the germline ends. The CDR3 has 12 amino acids. Germline CDR1 is KGHSH and CDR2 is LQKENI. As DNA, the CDR3 is TGTGCCAGCTCACGTAGCACAGATACGCAGTATTTT. Protein: CASSRSTDTQYF.

This chain connects TRBV10-3 to TRBJ2-4; D possibly corresponds to TRBD2 (5 bases). The CDR3 is made up of 15 amino acids. Trimming pared 10 bases from V and 0 bases from J, leaving 16 bases between. Germline V gene data show CDR1 as ENHRY and CDR2 as SYGVKD. CDR3 residues: CANQTGELAKNIQYF. DNA for the CDR3: TGTGCCAACCAGACCGGGGAACTAGCCAAAAACATTCAGTACTTC.

This clone was observed a handful of times. This chain joins TRBV4-1 and TRBJ1-5; D is ambiguous. This CDR3 has 15 amino acids. Germline V gene data show CDR1 as MGHRA and CDR2 as YSYEKL. Trimming cost V 2 bases and J 2 bases, with 10 bases left between them. DNA for the CDR3: TGCGCCAGCAGCCAAATAGGCGGAGGCAATCAGCCCCAGCATTTT. Amino acids: CASSQIGGGNQPQHF.